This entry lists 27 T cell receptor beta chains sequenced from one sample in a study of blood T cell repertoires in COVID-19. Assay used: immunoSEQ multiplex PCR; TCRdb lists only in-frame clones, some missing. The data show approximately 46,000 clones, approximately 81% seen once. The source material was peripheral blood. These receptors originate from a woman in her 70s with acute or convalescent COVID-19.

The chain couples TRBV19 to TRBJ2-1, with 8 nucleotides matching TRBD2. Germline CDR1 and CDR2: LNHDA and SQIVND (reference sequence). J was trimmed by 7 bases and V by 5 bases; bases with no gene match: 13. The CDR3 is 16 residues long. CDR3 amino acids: CASSPERSSGLNEQFF. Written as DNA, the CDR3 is TGTGCCAGTAGTCCCGAGAGGTCTAGCGGGTTAAATGAGCAGTTCTTC.

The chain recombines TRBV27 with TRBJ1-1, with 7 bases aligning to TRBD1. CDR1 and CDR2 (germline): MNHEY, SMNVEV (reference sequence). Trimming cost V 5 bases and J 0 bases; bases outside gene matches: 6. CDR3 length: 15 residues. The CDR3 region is CASSPQGQLNTEAFF. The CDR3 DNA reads TGTGCCAGCAGTCCCCAGGGACAGTTGAACACTGAAGCTTTCTTT.

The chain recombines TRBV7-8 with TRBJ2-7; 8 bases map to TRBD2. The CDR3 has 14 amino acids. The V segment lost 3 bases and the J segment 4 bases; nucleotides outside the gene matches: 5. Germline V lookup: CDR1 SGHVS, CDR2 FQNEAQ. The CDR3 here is CASSFSAGGYEQYF. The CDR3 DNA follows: TGTGCCAGCAGCTTTTCGGCGGGAGGATACGAGCAGTACTTC.

The CDR3 here is CASSKDRAIAGGLNEQFF. CDR3 DNA sequence: TGTGCCAGTAGTAAGGACAGGGCGATAGCGGGAGGCCTCAATGAGCAGTTCTTC. The rearrangement links TRBV19 to TRBJ2-1, with 10 bases lining up with TRBD2. Trimming removed 4 bases from V and 6 bases from J; junction bases left unmatched: 15. CDR1 and CDR2 (germline): LNHDA, SQIVND (reference sequence). The CDR3 runs 18 residues.

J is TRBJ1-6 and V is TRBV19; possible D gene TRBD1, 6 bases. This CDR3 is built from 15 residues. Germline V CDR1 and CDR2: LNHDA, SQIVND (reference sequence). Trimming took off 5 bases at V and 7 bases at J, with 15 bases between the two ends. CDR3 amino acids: CASSADSLGNSPLHF. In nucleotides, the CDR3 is TGTGCCAGTAGTGCGGACAGCCTCGGGAATTCACCCCTCCACTTT.

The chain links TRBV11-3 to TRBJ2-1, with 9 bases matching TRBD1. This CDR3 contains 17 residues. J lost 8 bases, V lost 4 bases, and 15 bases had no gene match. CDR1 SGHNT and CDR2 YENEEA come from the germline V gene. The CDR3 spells CASSSGQGPKKGDEQFF. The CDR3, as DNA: TGTGCCAGCAGCTCAGGACAGGGGCCAAAGAAGGGCGATGAGCAGTTCTTC.

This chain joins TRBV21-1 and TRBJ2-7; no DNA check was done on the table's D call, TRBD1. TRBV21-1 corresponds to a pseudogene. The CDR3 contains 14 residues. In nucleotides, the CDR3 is TGTGCCAGCAGCATTGGGGACAGTACCTACGAGCAGTACTTC. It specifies CASSIGDSTYEQYF.

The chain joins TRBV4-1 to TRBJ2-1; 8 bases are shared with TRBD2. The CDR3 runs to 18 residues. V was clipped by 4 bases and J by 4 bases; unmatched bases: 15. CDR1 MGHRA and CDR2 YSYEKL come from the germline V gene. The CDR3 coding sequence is TGCGCCAGCAGCCGACTAGCGAATAGAGGAGGGGTTTACAATGAGCAGTTCTTC. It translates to CASSRLANRGGVYNEQFF.

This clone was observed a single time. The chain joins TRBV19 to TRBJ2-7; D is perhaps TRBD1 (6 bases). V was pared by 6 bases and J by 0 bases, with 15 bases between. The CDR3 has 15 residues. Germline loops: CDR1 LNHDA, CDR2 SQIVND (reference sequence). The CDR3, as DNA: TGTGCCAGTAGATCAATCAGGGGCGGCTCCTACGAGCAGTACTTC. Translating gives CASRSIRGGSYEQYF.

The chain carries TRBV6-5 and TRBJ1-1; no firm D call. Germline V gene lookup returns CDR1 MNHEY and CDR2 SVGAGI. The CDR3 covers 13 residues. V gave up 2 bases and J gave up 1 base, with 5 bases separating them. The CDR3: CASSYIKNTEAFF. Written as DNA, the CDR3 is TGTGCCAGCAGTTACATCAAGAACACTGAAGCTTTCTTT.

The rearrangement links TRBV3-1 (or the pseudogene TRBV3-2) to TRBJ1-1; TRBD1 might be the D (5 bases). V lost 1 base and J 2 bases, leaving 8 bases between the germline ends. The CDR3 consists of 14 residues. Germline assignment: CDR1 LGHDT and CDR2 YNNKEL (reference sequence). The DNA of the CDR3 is TGTGCCAGCAGCCAAGGCAGGGTAAACACTGAAGCTTTCTTT. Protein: CASSQGRVNTEAFF.

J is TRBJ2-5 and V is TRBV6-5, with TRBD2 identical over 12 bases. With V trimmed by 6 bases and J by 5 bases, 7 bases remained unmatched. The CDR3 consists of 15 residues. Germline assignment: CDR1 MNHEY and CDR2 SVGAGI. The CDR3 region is CASSLAGGPGETQYF. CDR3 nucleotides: TGTGCCAGCAGCCTAGCGGGAGGGCCGGGGGAGACCCAGTACTTC.

The CDR3, as DNA: TGCAGCGTTGAAGATCGACGACAGAGCACAGATACGCAGTATTTT. It translates to CSVEDRRQSTDTQYF. The V gene is TRBV29-1, the J gene TRBJ2-3, with D possibly matching TRBD1 (5 bases). The CDR3 is made up of 15 amino acids. Per the germline V gene, CDR1 is SQVTM and CDR2 is ANQGSEA. The V and J ends lost 0 bases and 0 bases respectively, with 10 bases between them.

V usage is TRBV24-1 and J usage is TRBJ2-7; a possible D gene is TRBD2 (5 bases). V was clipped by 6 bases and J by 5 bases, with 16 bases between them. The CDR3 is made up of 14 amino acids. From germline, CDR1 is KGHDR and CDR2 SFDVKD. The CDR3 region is CATSRSNGEHEQYF. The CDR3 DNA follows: TGTGCCACCAGTAGATCAAACGGGGAGCACGAGCAGTACTTC.

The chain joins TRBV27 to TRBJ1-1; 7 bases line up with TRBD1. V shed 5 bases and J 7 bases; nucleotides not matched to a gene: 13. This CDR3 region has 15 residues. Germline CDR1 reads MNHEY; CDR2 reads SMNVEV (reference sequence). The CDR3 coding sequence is TGTGCCAGCAGTCCGCAGGCATTTGGACAGGTTGAAGCTTTCTTT. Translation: CASSPQAFGQVEAFF.

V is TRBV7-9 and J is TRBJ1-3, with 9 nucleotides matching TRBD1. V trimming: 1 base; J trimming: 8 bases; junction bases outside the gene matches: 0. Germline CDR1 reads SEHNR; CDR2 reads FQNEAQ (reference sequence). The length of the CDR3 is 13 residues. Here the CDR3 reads CASSLGQGDTIYF. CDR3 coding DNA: TGTGCCAGCAGCTTAGGACAGGGGGACACCATATATTTT.

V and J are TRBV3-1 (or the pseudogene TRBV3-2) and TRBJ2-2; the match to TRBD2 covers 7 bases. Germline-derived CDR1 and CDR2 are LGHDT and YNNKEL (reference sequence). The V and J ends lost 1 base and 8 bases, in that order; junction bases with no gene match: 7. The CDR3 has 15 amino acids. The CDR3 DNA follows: TGTGCCAGCAGCCAAGGAACGGGAGGTGGAGGGGAGCTGTTTTTT. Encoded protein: CASSQGTGGGGELFF.

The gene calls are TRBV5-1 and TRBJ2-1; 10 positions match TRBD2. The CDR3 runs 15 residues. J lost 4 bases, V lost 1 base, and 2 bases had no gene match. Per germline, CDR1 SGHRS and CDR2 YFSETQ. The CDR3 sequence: CASSLTSGIYNEQFF. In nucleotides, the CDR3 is TGCGCCAGCAGCTTGACTAGCGGGATTTACAATGAGCAGTTCTTC.

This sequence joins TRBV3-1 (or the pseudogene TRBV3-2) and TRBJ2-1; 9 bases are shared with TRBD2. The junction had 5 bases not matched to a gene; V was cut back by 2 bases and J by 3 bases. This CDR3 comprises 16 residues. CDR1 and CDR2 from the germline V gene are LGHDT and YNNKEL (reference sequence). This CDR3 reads CASSQLAGANYNEQFF. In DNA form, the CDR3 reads TGTGCCAGCAGCCAATTAGCGGGAGCCAACTACAATGAGCAGTTCTTC.

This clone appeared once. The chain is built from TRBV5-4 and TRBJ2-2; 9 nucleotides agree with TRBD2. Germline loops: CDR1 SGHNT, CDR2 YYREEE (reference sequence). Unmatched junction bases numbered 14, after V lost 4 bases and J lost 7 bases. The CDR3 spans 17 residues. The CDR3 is CASSPLGVAGANGELFF. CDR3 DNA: TGTGCCAGCAGCCCCCTTGGGGTAGCGGGAGCTAACGGGGAGCTGTTTTTT.

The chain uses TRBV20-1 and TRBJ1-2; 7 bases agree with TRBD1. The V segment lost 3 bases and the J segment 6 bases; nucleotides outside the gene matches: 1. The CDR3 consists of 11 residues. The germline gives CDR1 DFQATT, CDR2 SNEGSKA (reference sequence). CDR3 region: CSASRGDGYTF. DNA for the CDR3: TGCAGTGCTAGCAGGGGGGATGGCTACACCTTC.

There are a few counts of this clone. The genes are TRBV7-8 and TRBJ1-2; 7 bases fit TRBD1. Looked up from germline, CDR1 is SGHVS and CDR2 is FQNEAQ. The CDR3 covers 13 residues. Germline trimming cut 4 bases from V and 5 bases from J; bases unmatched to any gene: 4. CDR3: CASSSGQPYGYTF. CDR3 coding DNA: TGTGCCAGCAGCTCGGGACAGCCGTATGGCTACACCTTC.

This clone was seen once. CDR3 region: CSVGGTSGREVSYEQYF. For the CDR3, the DNA is TGCAGCGTTGGGGGAACTAGCGGGAGGGAAGTCAGTTACGAGCAGTACTTC. The V gene is TRBV29-1, the J gene TRBJ2-7, with TRBD2 matching over 13 bases. The CDR3 has 17 amino acids. Germline CDR1 and CDR2: SQVTM and ANQGSEA. With V trimmed by 4 bases and J by 4 bases, 13 bases remained unmatched.

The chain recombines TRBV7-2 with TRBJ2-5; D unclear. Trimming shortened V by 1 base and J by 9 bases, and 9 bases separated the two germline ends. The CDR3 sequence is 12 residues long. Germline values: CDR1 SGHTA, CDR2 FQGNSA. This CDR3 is CASSLESRAQYF. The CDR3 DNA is TGTGCCAGCAGCTTAGAGTCCCGGGCCCAGTACTTC.

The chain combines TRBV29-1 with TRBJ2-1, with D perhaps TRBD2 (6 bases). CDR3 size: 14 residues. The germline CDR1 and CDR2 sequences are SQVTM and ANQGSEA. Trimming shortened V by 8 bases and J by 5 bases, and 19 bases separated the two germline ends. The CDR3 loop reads CSIIKWEVDNEQFF. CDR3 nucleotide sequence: TGCAGCATTATAAAGTGGGAGGTAGACAATGAGCAGTTCTTC.

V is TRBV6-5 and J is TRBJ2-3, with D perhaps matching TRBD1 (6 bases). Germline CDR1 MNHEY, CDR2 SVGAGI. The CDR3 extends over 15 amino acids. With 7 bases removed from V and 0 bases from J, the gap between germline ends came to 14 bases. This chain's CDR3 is CASTKGTRSTDTQYF. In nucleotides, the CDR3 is TGTGCCAGCACCAAAGGGACACGGAGCACAGATACGCAGTATTTT.

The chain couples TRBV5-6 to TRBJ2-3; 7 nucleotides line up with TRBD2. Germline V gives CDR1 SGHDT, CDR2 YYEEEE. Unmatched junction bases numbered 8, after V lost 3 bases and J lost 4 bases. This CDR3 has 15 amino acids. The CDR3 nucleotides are TGTGCCAGCAGCTCCCAGGGAGGGTCCCCAGATACGCAGTATTTT. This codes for CASSSQGGSPDTQYF.